This TCR beta chain was identified during a study of radiation and T cells in renal cell carcinoma. Repertoires were generated with immunoSEQ multiplex PCR, while TCRdb's copy carries only in-frame clones and drops some. The table records about 4,300 clones, about two thirds of them present only once. Treatment specified: 15 Gy SBRT to primary tumor, nephrectomy 4 weeks later. Nephrectomy followed 15 Gy stereotactic body radiation by 4 weeks. In germline, CDR1 is LNHDA, CDR2 SQIVND (reference sequence). This CDR3 comprises 19 residues. V was pared by 3 bases and J by 8 bases, with 16 bases of the junction left unmatched.

Sample: tumor tissue, taken from a patient whose treatment included radiotherapy and nephrectomy. This receptor was obtained from a woman aged 55-70 years with renal cell carcinoma. The chain recombines TRBV19 with TRBJ2-3; TRBD2 agrees at 14 bases. In nucleotides, the CDR3 is TGTGCCAGTAGTATTCGGTTCTCGGGACTAGCGGGAGTGTTGGGTACGCAGTATTTT. It is translated as CASSIRFSGLAGVLGTQYF.